The 22 T cell receptor beta chains reported below all come from one sample, sequenced in a study of blood T cell repertoires in COVID-19. Produced via immunoSEQ multiplex PCR; TCRdb's table is partial and in-frame only. This table has 150,000 to 200,000 clones, 81% appearing once. Sample: peripheral blood. All receptors derive from a woman of 80 years or more with COVID-19, enrolled during active disease.

J is TRBJ1-4 and V is TRBV30; no reliable D call. The CDR3 is made up of 13 amino acids. Germline CDR1 reads GTSNPN; CDR2 reads SVGIG (reference sequence). V dropped 2 bases and J dropped 0 bases, with 4 bases sitting between them. The CDR3 loop reads CAWSTATNEKLFF. CDR3 nucleotide sequence: TGTGCCTGGAGTACTGCAACTAATGAAAAACTGTTTTTT.

The chain is built from TRBV6-2 or TRBV6-3 and TRBJ1-3; D is ambiguous. The germline V gene has CDR1 MNHEY and CDR2 SVGEGT. Deletions cut 4 bases from V and 4 bases from J, with 11 bases between. This CDR3 comprises 14 residues. The CDR3 DNA follows: TGTGCCAGCAGTTCGACTCGCGGGGGAAACACCATATATTTT. Its protein product is CASSSTRGGNTIYF.

This chain connects TRBV19 to TRBJ1-5; TRBD1 aligns across 10 bases. This CDR3 spans 16 amino acids. CDR1 is LNHDA and CDR2 is SQIVND in the germline V gene (reference sequence). With V trimmed by 5 bases and J by 4 bases, 8 bases remained unmatched. The CDR3 is CASSSWDRGLNQPQHF. In DNA, the CDR3 is TGTGCCAGTAGTTCCTGGGACAGGGGTCTAAATCAGCCCCAGCATTTT.

The gene calls are TRBV5-8 and TRBJ1-2, with D possibly TRBD1 on 6 matching bases. V lost 4 bases and J 8 bases, leaving 18 bases between the germline ends. The CDR3 extends over 14 amino acids. Germline V gene lookup returns CDR1 SGHTS and CDR2 YDEGEE. The CDR3 loop is CASSQLTGSGGYTF. The CDR3 DNA follows: TGTGCCAGCAGCCAACTTACAGGGTCGGGAGGCTACACCTTC.

This sequence joins TRBV4-1 and TRBJ1-5; D remains unclear. V lost 4 bases and J 3 bases, leaving 13 bases between the germline ends. Germline loops: CDR1 MGHRA, CDR2 YSYEKL. The CDR3 sequence is 15 residues long. CDR3 region: CASSPSSGDNQPQHF. As DNA, the CDR3 is TGCGCCAGCAGCCCGTCCAGCGGGGACAATCAGCCCCAGCATTTT.

CDR3 DNA: TGTGCCAGCTCGTCTAACAGGGTCACTAGGGCCAACGTCCTGACTTTC. Its translation: CASSSNRVTRANVLTF. This rearrangement joins TRBV18 to TRBJ2-6; D might be TRBD1 (6 bases). The CDR3 spans 16 residues. The germline V gene encodes CDR1 KGHSH and CDR2 LQKENI. Trimming stripped 6 bases from V and 5 bases from J, with 17 bases between.

The chain has TRBV18 and TRBJ2-1; tentatively, D is TRBD2 (5 bases). CDR1 KGHSH and CDR2 LQKENI come from the germline V gene. The CDR3 is 15 residues long. V lost 4 bases and J 0 bases, leaving 10 bases between the germline ends. In DNA form, the CDR3 reads TGTGCCAGCTCACTCGGAGGAAACTCCTACAATGAGCAGTTCTTC. This codes for CASSLGGNSYNEQFF.

The chain couples TRBV5-1 to TRBJ2-1; the D gene is possibly TRBD1 (6 bases). This CDR3 spans 14 amino acids. The V and J ends lost 4 bases and 7 bases respectively, with 15 bases between them. Germline CDR1 is SGHRS and CDR2 is YFSETQ. CDR3 sequence (DNA): TGCGCCAGCAGCGTGGGACAACCCATGAATGAGCAGTTCTTC. Translation gives CASSVGQPMNEQFF.

In this sample, this clone turned up a few times. The chain employs TRBV7-3 and TRBJ2-3; D gene ambiguous. The germline V and J ends were trimmed by 2 bases and 1 base, with 10 bases remaining between them. This CDR3 has 15 residues. Per germline, CDR1 SGHTA and CDR2 FQGTGA. CDR3 in amino acids: CASSLGLSGTDTQYF. CDR3 DNA: TGTGCCAGCAGCTTAGGCCTCTCAGGCACAGATACGCAGTATTTT.

CDR3 loop: CASSQSAPSSYNSPLHF. The CDR3 DNA sequence: TGCGCCAGCAGCCAAAGTGCCCCGAGCTCCTATAATTCACCCCTCCACTTT. The chain carries TRBV4-1 and TRBJ1-6; D gene unclear. V lost 2 bases, J lost 0 bases, and 11 bases lay in between. Germline V gene lookup returns CDR1 MGHRA and CDR2 YSYEKL. This CDR3 has 17 residues.

The CDR3 is CASRERGASTDTQYF. The CDR3 DNA is TGCGCCAGCAGAGAACGGGGGGCTAGCACAGATACGCAGTATTTT. The chain links TRBV10-2 to TRBJ2-3, with a possible D match to TRBD2 (7 bases). Germline V lookup: CDR1 WSHSY, CDR2 SAAADI. This CDR3 comprises 15 residues. Trimming left V 6 bases short and J 0 bases short, with 13 bases between.

The gene calls are TRBV28 and TRBJ2-7; 11 bases agree with TRBD1. There are 15 residues in the CDR3. J gave up 3 bases and V 6 bases, and 7 bases lay outside the gene matches. Germline CDR1 is MDHEN and CDR2 is SYDVKM. In nucleotides, the CDR3 is TGTGCCAGCAGGGGTATGGGGACAGGGGGCTACGAGCAGTACTTC. It encodes CASRGMGTGGYEQYF.

The chain employs TRBV13 and TRBJ2-5; 9 positions agree with TRBD2. The CDR3 sequence is 17 residues long. Germline V lookup: CDR1 PRHDT, CDR2 FYEKMQ (reference sequence). The J segment lost 5 bases and the V segment lost 1 base, leaving 11 bases of the junction unmatched. The CDR3 region is CASSLVGLAGTGETQYF. The CDR3 nucleotides read TGTGCCAGCAGCTTAGTGGGCCTAGCGGGAACCGGGGAGACCCAGTACTTC.

This clone was seen only once. The chain has TRBV19 and TRBJ1-5, with 9 bases that match TRBD1. The V gene's germline CDR1 is LNHDA and CDR2 SQIVND (reference sequence). The length of the CDR3 is 14 residues. V was pared by 6 bases and J by 7 bases, with 7 bases of the junction left unmatched. CDR3 DNA: TGTGCCAGTAGACGGACAGGGGAAGGCCAGCCCCAGCATTTT. It codes for CASRRTGEGQPQHF.

V gene TRBV28 combines with J gene TRBJ2-2; D is perhaps TRBD2 (6 bases). CDR1 and CDR2 from the germline V gene are MDHEN and SYDVKM. CDR3 length equals 14 residues. V was trimmed by 7 bases and J by 7 bases, leaving 16 bases between them. The CDR3 DNA reads as TGTGCCAGCACCCCCAGGAGGGTTGGCGGGGAGCTGTTTTTT. Translating it yields CASTPRRVGGELFF.

The chain couples TRBV6-2 or TRBV6-3 to TRBJ1-2; D gene uncertain. In germline, CDR1 is MNHEY, CDR2 SVGEGT. V was shortened by 5 bases and J by 4 bases, with 17 bases between the two germline ends. This CDR3 is built from 15 residues. This chain's CDR3 is CASSQKAPTGYGYTF. The CDR3 DNA is TGTGCCAGCAGTCAAAAGGCCCCGACGGGCTATGGCTACACCTTC.

The chain carries TRBV27 and TRBJ2-5; possible D gene TRBD1, 5 bases. The germline CDR1 and CDR2 sequences are MNHEY and SMNVEV (reference sequence). The CDR3 runs 14 residues. Trimming removed 3 bases from V and 5 bases from J, with 13 bases in between. CDR3 DNA: TGTGCCAGCAGTTTTCTGGACACAAGGGAGACCCAGTACTTC. Translation gives CASSFLDTRETQYF.

The chain uses TRBV19 and TRBJ1-5; 7 bases match TRBD1. V lost 3 bases to trimming and J lost 2 bases; unmatched junction nucleotides: 1. Germline V CDR1 and CDR2: LNHDA, SQIVND (reference sequence). The CDR3 has 14 amino acids. CDR3 region: CASSIDRGNQPQHF. DNA for the CDR3: TGTGCCAGTAGTATCGACAGGGGCAATCAGCCCCAGCATTTT.

The genes are TRBV2 and TRBJ1-6; D ambiguous. Trimming pared 9 bases from V and 7 bases from J, leaving 13 bases between. CDR1 is SNHLY, CDR2 FYNNEI, per germline. The CDR3 has 13 residues. The CDR3 here is CARSGLSNSPLHF. The CDR3 DNA sequence: TGTGCCAGATCTGGGCTTTCCAATTCACCCCTCCACTTT.

This rearrangement joins TRBV6-1 to TRBJ2-3; 8 bases are a match to TRBD2. The V gene's germline CDR1 is MNHNS and CDR2 SASEGT. This CDR3 region has 15 residues. The V segment lost 2 bases and the J segment 5 bases; nucleotides outside the gene matches: 6. The CDR3 nucleotides are TGTGCCAGCAGTGAATTAAGCGGGGGATTAGATACGCAGTATTTT. This sequence encodes CASSELSGGLDTQYF.

The chain has TRBV19 and TRBJ2-5, with TRBD2 matching 9 bases. Per germline, CDR1 LNHDA and CDR2 SQIVND (reference sequence). This CDR3 has 14 amino acids. V was pared by 4 bases and J by 4 bases, with 4 bases of the junction left unmatched. The DNA of the CDR3 is TGTGCCAGTAGTAAGGGACTAGCTCTAGAGACCCAGTACTTC. Amino acid sequence: CASSKGLALETQYF. Based on the CDR3 plus reference TRBV19 and TRBJ2-5, the full variable domain is DGGITQSPKYLFRKEGQNVTLSCEQNLNHDAMYWYRQDPGQGLRLIYYSQIVNDFQKGDIAEGYSVSREKKESFPLTVTSAQKNPTAFYLCASSKGLALETQYFGPGTRLLVL.

The V call is TRBV19, the J call TRBJ1-4; TRBD1 agrees at 9 bases. Germline lookup yields CDR1 LNHDA and CDR2 SQIVND (reference sequence). The CDR3 spans 13 residues. The J segment lost 13 bases and the V segment lost 7 bases, leaving 10 bases of the junction unmatched. CDR3: CASTFRDRAVLFF. DNA of the CDR3: TGTGCCAGTACCTTTAGGGACAGGGCCGTACTGTTTTTT.